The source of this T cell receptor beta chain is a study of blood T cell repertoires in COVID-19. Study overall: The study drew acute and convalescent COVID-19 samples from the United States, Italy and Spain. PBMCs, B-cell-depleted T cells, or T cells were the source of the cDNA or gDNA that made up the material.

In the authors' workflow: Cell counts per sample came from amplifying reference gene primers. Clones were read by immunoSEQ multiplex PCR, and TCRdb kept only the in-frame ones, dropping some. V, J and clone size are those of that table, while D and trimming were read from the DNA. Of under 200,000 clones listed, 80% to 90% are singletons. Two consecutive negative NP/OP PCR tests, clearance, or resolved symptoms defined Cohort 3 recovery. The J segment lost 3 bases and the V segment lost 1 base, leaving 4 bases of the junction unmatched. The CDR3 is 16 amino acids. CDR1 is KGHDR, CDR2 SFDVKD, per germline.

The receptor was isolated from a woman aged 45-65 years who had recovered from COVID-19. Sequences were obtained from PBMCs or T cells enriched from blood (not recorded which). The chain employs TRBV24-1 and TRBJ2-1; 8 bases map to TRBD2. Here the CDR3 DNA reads TGTGCCACCAGTGATTTTCGCACTAGCGGCTACAATGAGCAGTTCTTC. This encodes CATSDFRTSGYNEQFF.